This TCR beta chain is drawn from a study of T cell repertoires in cytomegalovirus infection. The overall study: Based on public TCR beta signatures, there were indications of CMV infection and of a matching HLA type.

As to this clonotype: The antigen is undetermined.

CDR1 LNHNV and CDR2 YYDKDF come from the germline V gene (reference sequence). CDR3 size: 15 residues. V gave up 3 bases and J gave up 3 bases, with 15 bases separating them. MiXCR was run by TCRdb on the reads, yielding one entry per CDR3 protein. The sample includes about 600,000 distinct CDR3 sequences, approximately 24% seen only once; the top ten take 8%. Study conclusions and caveats: It was HLA-C-restricted CMV-specific TCR beta clonotypes that dominated the response ex vivo. Summed frequency of shared TCR beta families picked out CMV carriers who also had the relevant HLA.

The sequenced material came from CD8+ T cells from PBMCs. The clonotype originates from a human donor in good health (CMV status not recorded). Some clones in this sample may be carry-over from other donors' samples. The J gene is TRBJ2-7, the V gene TRBV15; TRBD2 might be the D (5 bases). CDR3 residues: CATSSIPGGGYEQYF. The CDR3 region has the DNA TGTGCCACCAGCAGTATCCCAGGCGGAGGCTACGAGCAGTACTTC.